Each of the 25 T cell receptor beta chains below was sequenced from the same sample in a study of PD-1 blockade in classical Hodgkin lymphoma. Method: immunoSEQ multiplex PCR; TCRdb's copy keeps in-frame clones and lacks some. The sample yields over 7,500 clones, 92% seen once. Relapse after autologous stem cell transplantation occurred in every patient, and brentuximab vedotin exposure varied. Sequences were derived from peripheral blood mononuclear cells (PBMCs), sampled at baseline. These receptors were collected from a human donor with classical Hodgkin lymphoma.

The chain uses TRBV11-2 and TRBJ2-2; unclear D gene. V was cut by 5 bases and J by 5 bases, with 3 bases left in between. Germline CDR1 is SGHAT and CDR2 is FQNNGV. This CDR3 has 11 amino acids. The CDR3 coding sequence is TGTGCCAGCAGCATAACCGGGGAGCTGTTTTTT. Amino acid sequence: CASSITGELFF.

DNA for the CDR3: TGTGCCAGCAGTTCCCCCGCAGGGGGCTTTTATACCCAGTACTTC. The encoded protein is CASSSPAGGFYTQYF. The chain is built from TRBV28 and TRBJ2-5; 8 bases agree with TRBD1. Germline lookup yields CDR1 MDHEN and CDR2 SYDVKM. Losses at the gene ends were 4 bases for V and 8 bases for J; bases not matched to a gene: 12. The CDR3 runs to 15 residues.

This chain links TRBV2 with TRBJ2-7; D gene ambiguous. V was pared by 7 bases and J by 2 bases, with 9 bases between. The CDR3 is 12 amino acids. Germline-derived CDR1 and CDR2 are SNHLY and FYNNEI. This CDR3 is CASTTSPYEQYF. The CDR3 DNA follows: TGTGCCAGCACCACCTCCCCCTACGAGCAGTACTTC. Full variable domain (rest looked up from reference TRBV2 and TRBJ2-7): EPEVTQTPSHQVTQMGQEVILRCVPISNHLYFYWYRQILGQKVEFLVSFYNNEISEKSEIFDDQFSVERPDGSNFTLKIRSTKLEDSAMYFCASTTSPYEQYFGPGTRLTVT.

The V gene is TRBV5-1, the J gene TRBJ2-1, with TRBD2 identical over 14 bases. From germline, CDR1 is SGHRS and CDR2 YFSETQ. V dropped 4 bases and J dropped 4; count of bases not matched to a gene: 19. This CDR3 spans 21 amino acids. CDR3 sequence reads: CASSPSKGTGRTSGRYNEQFF. CDR3 sequence (DNA): TGCGCCAGCAGCCCAAGTAAGGGGACAGGGCGGACTAGCGGGAGGTACAATGAGCAGTTCTTC.

This clone was counted between two and nine times. V usage is TRBV27 and J usage is TRBJ2-1; 7 nucleotides line up with TRBD2. The CDR3 covers 15 residues. The V and J ends lost 4 bases and 5 bases, in that order; junction bases with no gene match: 8. CDR1 and CDR2 (germline): MNHEY, SMNVEV (reference sequence). The CDR3 sequence is CASSSEARGDNEQFF. CDR3 DNA sequence: TGTGCCAGCAGTTCAGAGGCCCGGGGGGACAATGAGCAGTTCTTC.

The genes are TRBV4-1 and TRBJ1-1, with D unclear. V was clipped by 6 bases and J by 5 bases, with 22 bases between them. Germline values: CDR1 MGHRA, CDR2 YSYEKL. The CDR3 has 16 residues. The DNA for the CDR3 is TGCGCCAGCAGGCCGGAAGTTCTTGTGCGTCCTACTGAAGCTTTCTTT. Its translation: CASRPEVLVRPTEAFF.

The V gene is TRBV6-4, the J gene TRBJ2-2, with 7 bases matching TRBD2. This CDR3 has 16 amino acids. Trimming took 0 bases from V and 7 from J; bases not matched to a gene: 8. Germline V lookup: CDR1 MRHNA, CDR2 SNTAGT. The CDR3 nucleotides are TGTGCCAGCAGTGACTCGACCAATCGGGGGGTCGGGGAGCTGTTTTTT. Encoded protein: CASSDSTNRGVGELFF.

V gene TRBV5-4 combines with J gene TRBJ1-1; TRBD1 aligns across 7 bases. The V gene's germline CDR1 is SGHNT and CDR2 YYREEE (reference sequence). J lost 4 bases, V lost 1 base, and 16 bases had no gene match. This CDR3 region has 18 residues. CDR3: CASSLSPLEYRGRTEAFF. The CDR3 DNA reads as TGTGCCAGCAGCTTGTCCCCTTTAGAGTACAGGGGACGCACTGAAGCTTTCTTT.

This clone showed up just a few times. The CDR3 nucleotides read TGTGCCAGCAGCCCTTCGGGGGCAACGTATCAGCCCCAGCATTTT. Translation: CASSPSGATYQPQHF. The chain recombines TRBV9 with TRBJ1-5; maybe TRBD1 (6 bases). The germline gives CDR1 SGDLS, CDR2 YYNGEE. This CDR3 spans 15 amino acids. Trimming pared 4 bases from V and 5 bases from J, leaving 16 bases between.

This chain uses TRBV5-1 with TRBJ2-3; maybe TRBD2 (5 bases). Germline V CDR1 and CDR2: SGHRS, YFSETQ. V gave up 0 bases and J gave up 1 base, with 9 bases separating them. The CDR3 is 15 amino acids. Written as DNA, the CDR3 is TGCGCCAGCAGCTTGGCTCTGGGAGGCACAGATACGCAGTATTTT. This translates into CASSLALGGTDTQYF.

The chain couples TRBV7-6 to TRBJ2-3; 10 positions match TRBD2. Per the germline V gene, CDR1 is SGHVS and CDR2 is FNYEAQ. The CDR3 extends over 15 amino acids. The ends lost 6 bases at V and 1 base at J; junction bases unmatched: 4. The CDR3 spells CASSFLAGGTDTQYF. The CDR3 bases are TGTGCCAGCAGTTTCCTAGCGGGGGGCACAGATACGCAGTATTTT.

The DNA for the CDR3 is TGTGCCAGCAGCCCCTTTGTGGGGAACACCGGGGAGCTGTTTTTT. This sequence encodes CASSPFVGNTGELFF. The chain has TRBV7-3 and TRBJ2-2; the D is unclear. The V end was cut by 5 bases, the J end by 1 base, with 11 bases between. This CDR3 is built from 15 residues. The V gene's germline CDR1 is SGHTA and CDR2 FQGTGA.

The chain has TRBV19 and TRBJ2-7; D may be TRBD1 (5 bases). The germline CDR1 and CDR2 sequences are LNHDA and SQIVND (reference sequence). This CDR3 comprises 13 residues. Trimming pared 3 bases from V and 3 bases from J, leaving 9 bases between. The CDR3 DNA sequence: TGTGCCAGTAGTATGGACAACTACTACGAGCAGTACTTC. As protein: CASSMDNYYEQYF.

The gene calls are TRBV5-1 and TRBJ2-1; the match to TRBD1 covers 10 bases. The germline gives CDR1 SGHRS, CDR2 YFSETQ. This CDR3 contains 16 residues. The trim removed 1 base at V and 6 bases at J, leaving 7 bases unmatched. The CDR3 is CASSLRRQGAGNEQFF. CDR3 nucleotides: TGCGCCAGCAGCTTGCGACGACAGGGGGCGGGCAATGAGCAGTTCTTC.

The table lists this clone with a count of one. The gene calls are TRBV7-3 and TRBJ2-3, with D hard to call. The V and J ends lost 0 bases and 2 bases respectively, with 9 bases between them. There are 15 residues in the CDR3. CDR1 is SGHTA and CDR2 is FQGTGA in the germline V gene. The CDR3 region has the DNA TGTGCCAGCAGCTTAACGGGTATTCCCACAGATACGCAGTATTTT. It codes for CASSLTGIPTDTQYF.

The chain is built from TRBV11-2 and TRBJ1-3; possibly TRBD1 for D (5 bases). The germline V and J ends were trimmed by 3 bases and 0 bases, with 9 bases remaining between them. Germline V gene sequence: CDR1 SGHAT, CDR2 FQNNGV. This CDR3 has 15 amino acids. In DNA form, the CDR3 reads TGTGCCAGCAGCTTTAGACAGAACTCTGGAAACACCATATATTTT. It specifies CASSFRQNSGNTIYF.

This chain uses TRBV7-3 with TRBJ2-2; D gene unclear. V was pared by 5 bases and J by 3 bases, with 13 bases between. In germline, CDR1 is SGHTA, CDR2 FQGTGA. The CDR3 extends over 15 amino acids. The CDR3 nucleotides are TGTGCCAGCAGCCGACGGTCTATCGACACCGGGGAGCTGTTTTTT. It codes for CASSRRSIDTGELFF. The entire variable domain, with the rest obtained from reference TRBV7-3 and TRBJ2-2, is as follows: GAGVSQTPSNKVTEKGKYVELRCDPISGHTALYWYRQSLGQGPEFLIYFQGTGAADDSGLPNDRFFAVRPEGSVSTLKIQRTERGDSAVYLCASSRRSIDTGELFFGEGSRLTVL.

This rearrangement joins TRBV27 to TRBJ2-1; possibly TRBD1 for D (5 bases). In germline, CDR1 is MNHEY, CDR2 SMNVEV (reference sequence). V was trimmed by 6 bases and J by 8 bases, leaving 8 bases between them. CDR3 size: 11 residues. The CDR3: CASSSGHEQFF. CDR3 bases: TGTGCCAGCAGCTCAGGGCATGAGCAGTTCTTC.

V and J are TRBV19 and TRBJ2-7; 7 bases are a match to TRBD2. This CDR3 is 14 amino acids long. The germline CDR1 and CDR2 sequences are LNHDA and SQIVND (reference sequence). Unmatched junction bases numbered 2, after V lost 3 bases and J lost 0 bases. CDR3 region: CASSMGGSSYEQYF. The DNA of the CDR3 is TGTGCCAGTAGTATGGGGGGGAGCTCCTACGAGCAGTACTTC.

The chain joins TRBV10-3 to TRBJ2-7, with TRBD2 matching 10 bases. CDR3 length: 16 amino acids. J gave up 3 bases and V 4 bases, and 9 bases lay outside the gene matches. Germline V gives CDR1 ENHRY, CDR2 SYGVKD. The CDR3 loop reads CAISANSGRINYEQYF. CDR3 sequence (DNA): TGTGCCATCAGTGCTAATAGCGGGAGGATAAACTACGAGCAGTACTTC.

The chain carries TRBV19 and TRBJ1-5; no firm D call. The CDR3 sequence is 12 residues long. V lost 4 bases and J 7 bases, leaving 8 bases between the germline ends. Germline loops: CDR1 LNHDA, CDR2 SQIVND (reference sequence). CDR3 nucleotide sequence: TGTGCCAGTAGTAGAGAACAGCAGCCCCAGCATTTT. It is translated as CASSREQQPQHF.

The V and J genes are TRBV27 and TRBJ2-7, with D unresolved. CDR3 length equals 13 residues. V lost 4 bases and J 0 bases, leaving 7 bases between the germline ends. Looked up from germline, CDR1 is MNHEY and CDR2 is SMNVEV (reference sequence). CDR3 sequence: CASSWAASYEQYF. The CDR3 region has the DNA TGTGCCAGCAGTTGGGCGGCCTCCTACGAGCAGTACTTC.

This chain links TRBV10-3 with TRBJ2-1, with 9 bases lining up with TRBD2. V was clipped by 0 bases and J by 8 bases; unmatched bases: 8. Germline loops: CDR1 ENHRY, CDR2 SYGVKD. The CDR3 contains 16 residues. CDR3 DNA: TGTGCCATCAGTGAGTCGAGGGGACTAGCTAATCATGAGCAGTTCTTC. The encoded protein is CAISESRGLANHEQFF.

The chain carries TRBV27 and TRBJ1-4, with 8 bases lining up with TRBD1. With 4 bases clipped from V and 7 bases from J, the junction kept 5 bases outside the gene matches. Germline V gene lookup returns CDR1 MNHEY and CDR2 SMNVEV (reference sequence). This CDR3 is 14 amino acids long. The CDR3 loop reads CASSWTGSGEKLFF. In nucleotides, the CDR3 is TGTGCCAGCAGTTGGACAGGGTCTGGTGAAAAACTGTTTTTT.

This clone was recorded once. The gene calls are TRBV15 and TRBJ2-4; the D call may be TRBD1 or TRBD2 (5 bases each). Germline assignment: CDR1 LNHNV and CDR2 YYDKDF (reference sequence). V was cut by 3 bases and J by 0 bases, with 12 bases left in between. The CDR3 runs to 16 residues. CDR3 residues: CATSSVGTVAKNIQYF. The CDR3 DNA reads as TGTGCCACCAGCAGCGTAGGGACCGTAGCCAAAAACATTCAGTACTTC.